This T cell receptor (beta chain) was profiled in a study of blood T cell repertoires in COVID-19. Sequenced by immunoSEQ multiplex PCR; TCRdb stores in-frame clones only, minus some. The top ten clones hold almost 6% of a sample with about 48,000 clones, about 85% of them seen once. CDR1 and CDR2 from the germline V gene are MNHEY and SMNVEV (reference sequence). V gave up 6 bases and J gave up 4 bases; unmatched junction bases: 4. The CDR3 is made up of 13 amino acids. This clonotype was obtained from a woman aged 55-75 years with acute or convalescent COVID-19. The chain combines TRBV27 with TRBJ1-1, with 8 bases matching TRBD1. The sample taken for sequencing was peripheral blood. The CDR3 is CASRYRGGTEAFF. The CDR3 DNA sequence: TGTGCCAGCAGATACAGGGGGGGCACTGAAGCTTTCTTT.